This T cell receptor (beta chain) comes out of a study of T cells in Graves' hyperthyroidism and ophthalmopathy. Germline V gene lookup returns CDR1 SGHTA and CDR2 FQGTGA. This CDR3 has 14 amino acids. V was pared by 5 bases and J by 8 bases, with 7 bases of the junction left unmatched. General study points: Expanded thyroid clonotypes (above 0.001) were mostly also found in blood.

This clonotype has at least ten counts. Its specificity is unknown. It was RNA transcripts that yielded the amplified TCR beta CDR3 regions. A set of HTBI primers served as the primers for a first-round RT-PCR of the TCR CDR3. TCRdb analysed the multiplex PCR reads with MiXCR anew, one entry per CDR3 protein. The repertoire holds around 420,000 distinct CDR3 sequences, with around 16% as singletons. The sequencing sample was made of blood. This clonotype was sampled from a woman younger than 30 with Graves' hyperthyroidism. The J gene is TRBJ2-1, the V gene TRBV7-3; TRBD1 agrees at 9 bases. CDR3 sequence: CASSTWGQGYEQFF. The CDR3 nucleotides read TGTGCCAGCAGCACCTGGGGACAGGGTTATGAGCAGTTCTTC.